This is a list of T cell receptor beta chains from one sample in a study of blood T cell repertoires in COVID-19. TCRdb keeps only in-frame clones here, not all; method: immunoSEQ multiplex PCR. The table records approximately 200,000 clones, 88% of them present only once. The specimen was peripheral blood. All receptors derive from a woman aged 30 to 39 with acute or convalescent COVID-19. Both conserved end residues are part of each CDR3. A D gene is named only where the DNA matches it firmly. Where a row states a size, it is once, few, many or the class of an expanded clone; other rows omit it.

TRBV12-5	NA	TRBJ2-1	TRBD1	CASGLVRGQSSFGEQFF	TGTGCTAGTGGTTTGGTACGGGGACAGAGTTCTTTTGGTGAGCAGTTCTTC
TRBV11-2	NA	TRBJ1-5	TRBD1	CASSWRQGGPQHF	TGTGCCAGCAGCTGGCGACAGGGAGGTCCCCAGCATTTT
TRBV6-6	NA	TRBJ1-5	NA	CASSGSGTPWQPQHF	TGTGCCAGCAGTGGCTCCGGGACACCTTGGCAGCCCCAGCATTTT
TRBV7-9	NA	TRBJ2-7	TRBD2	CASSQGLAGPYEQYF	TGTGCCAGCAGCCAAGGACTAGCGGGACCCTACGAGCAGTACTTC
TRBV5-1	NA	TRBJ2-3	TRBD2	CASSLDSRLAGVPDTQYF	TGCGCCAGCAGCTTGGATTCCCGACTAGCGGGAGTTCCAGATACGCAGTATTTT
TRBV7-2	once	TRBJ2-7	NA	CASSPATWTPENEQYF	TGTGCCAGCAGCCCTGCAACGTGGACTCCGGAAAACGAGCAGTACTTC
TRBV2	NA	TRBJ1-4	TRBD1	CASRGTATNEKLFF	TGTGCCAGCAGGGGGACAGCAACTAATGAAAAACTGTTTTTT
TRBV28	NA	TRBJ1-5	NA	CASNRGTLNQPQHF	TGTGCCAGCAATCGGGGGACCCTTAATCAGCCCCAGCATTTT
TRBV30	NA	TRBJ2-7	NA	CAWSVHRNNEQYF	TGTGCCTGGAGTGTACACAGGAACAACGAGCAGTACTTC
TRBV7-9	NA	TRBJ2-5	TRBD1	CASSPGTGQLETQYF	TGTGCCAGCAGCCCAGGGACAGGGCAACTAGAGACCCAGTACTTC
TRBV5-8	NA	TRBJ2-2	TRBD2	CASSLERDYSVSNSGELFF	TGTGCCAGCAGCTTGGAACGGGACTATTCCGTTTCAAACTCCGGGGAGCTGTTTTTT
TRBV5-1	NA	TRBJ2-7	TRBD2	CASSDPSGSYEQYF	TGCGCCAGCAGCGACCCTAGCGGGAGCTACGAGCAGTACTTC
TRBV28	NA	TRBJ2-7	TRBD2	CASRTSGGAYEQYF	TGTGCCAGCAGGACAAGCGGGGGAGCCTACGAGCAGTACTTC
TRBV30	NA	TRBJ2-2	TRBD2	CAFGLVHTGELFF	TGTGCCTTCGGACTAGTACACACCGGGGAGCTGTTTTTT
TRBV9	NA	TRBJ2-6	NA	CASSDLSGANVLTF	TGTGCCAGCAGCGACCTATCTGGGGCCAACGTCCTGACTTTC
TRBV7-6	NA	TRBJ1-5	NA	CASSLDSAQPQHF	TGTGCCAGCAGCCTCGACAGCGCCCAGCCCCAGCATTTT
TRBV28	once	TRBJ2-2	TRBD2	CASSLHIGGRADGELFF	TGTGCCAGCAGTTTACATATTGGCGGGAGGGCTGATGGGGAGCTGTTTTTT
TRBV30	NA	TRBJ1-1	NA	CAWERVGPNTEAFF	TGTGCCTGGGAGCGGGTGGGGCCTAACACTGAAGCTTTCTTT
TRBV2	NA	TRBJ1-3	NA	CASRPGSSGNTIYF	TGTGCCAGCAGACCAGGTAGTTCTGGAAACACCATATATTTT
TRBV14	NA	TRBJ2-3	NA	CASSSRLFTDTQYF	TGTGCCAGCAGCTCCCGACTCTTCACAGATACGCAGTATTTT
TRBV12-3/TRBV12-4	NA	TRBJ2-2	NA	CASRTGTTGELFF	TGTGCCAGCAGGACAGGAACCACCGGGGAGCTGTTTTTT
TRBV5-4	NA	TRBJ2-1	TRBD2	CASSFGAAGGVYNEQFF	TGTGCCAGCAGCTTTGGAGCTGCGGGAGGGGTGTACAATGAGCAGTTCTTC
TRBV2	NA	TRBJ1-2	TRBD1	CASSGTENYGYTF	TGTGCCAGCAGCGGGACAGAGAATTATGGCTACACCTTC
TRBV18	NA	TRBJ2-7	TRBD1	CASSPIRTGLSYEQYF	TGTGCCAGCTCACCGATTCGGACAGGGCTCTCCTACGAGCAGTACTTC
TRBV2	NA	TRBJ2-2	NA	CASSDRAGANTGELFF	TGTGCCAGCAGTGACCGGGCAGGGGCGAACACCGGGGAGCTGTTTTTT
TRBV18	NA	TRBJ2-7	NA	CASSPMRAGEQYF	TGTGCCAGCTCACCAATGAGGGCGGGCGAGCAGTACTTC
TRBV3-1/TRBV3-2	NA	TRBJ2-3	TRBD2	CASSQGGLAGTQYF	TGTGCCAGCAGCCAAGGCGGACTAGCGGGTACGCAGTATTTT
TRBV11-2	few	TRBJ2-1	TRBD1	CASSLGGTGGWDEQFF	TGTGCCAGCAGCTTAGGGGGGACAGGGGGCTGGGATGAGCAGTTCTTC
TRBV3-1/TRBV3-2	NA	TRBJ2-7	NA	CASSQDYIEQYF	TGTGCCAGCAGCCAAGATTATATCGAGCAGTACTTC
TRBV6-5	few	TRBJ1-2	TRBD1	CASNPGTGNGYTF	TGTGCCAGCAACCCTGGGACAGGGAATGGCTACACCTTC
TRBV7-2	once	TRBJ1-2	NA	CASSLSGGFYGYTF	TGTGCCAGCAGCTTATCGGGGGGCTTCTATGGCTACACCTTC
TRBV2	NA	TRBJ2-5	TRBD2	CASGLGREETQYF	TGTGCCAGCGGACTAGGTCGAGAGGAGACCCAGTACTTC
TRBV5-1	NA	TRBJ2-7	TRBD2	CASSPGTSGDEQYF	TGCGCCAGCAGCCCCGGGACTAGCGGGGACGAGCAGTACTTC
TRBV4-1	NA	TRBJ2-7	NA	CASSQDELSLEQYF	TGCGCCAGCAGCCAAGATGAACTATCCCTCGAGCAGTACTTC
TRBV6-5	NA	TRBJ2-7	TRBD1	CASSYLGTGGYEQYF	TGTGCCAGCAGTTACCTAGGGACAGGGGGCTACGAGCAGTACTTC
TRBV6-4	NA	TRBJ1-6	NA	CAPAGGDYNSPLHF	TGTGCCCCGGCGGGGGGGGACTATAATTCACCCCTCCACTTT
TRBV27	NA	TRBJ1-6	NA	CASSWGTNSPLHF	TGTGCCAGCAGTTGGGGGACAAATTCACCCCTCCACTTT
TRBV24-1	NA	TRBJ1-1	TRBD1	CATSDPGGVRAFF	TGTGCCACCAGTGACCCAGGGGGCGTGAGGGCTTTCTTT
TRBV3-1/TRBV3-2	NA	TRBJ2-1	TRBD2	CASSWFTAGGQEQFF	TGTGCCAGCTCATGGTTCACAGCGGGAGGGCAAGAGCAGTTCTTC
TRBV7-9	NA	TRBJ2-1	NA	CASSFLGEPAQFF	TGTGCCAGCAGCTTTTTAGGAGAGCCCGCACAGTTCTTC
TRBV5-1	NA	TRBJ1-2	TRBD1	CASSFTGGTGYTF	TGCGCCAGCAGCTTCACAGGGGGCACTGGCTACACCTTC
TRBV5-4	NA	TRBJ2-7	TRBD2	CASSLPGTSSYEQYF	TGTGCCAGCAGCTTGCCCGGGACTAGCAGCTACGAGCAGTACTTC
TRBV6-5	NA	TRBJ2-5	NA	CASRDLGALQETQYF	TGTGCCAGCAGAGACTTGGGGGCCCTTCAAGAGACCCAGTACTTC
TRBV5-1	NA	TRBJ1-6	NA	CASSLNGPGSSPLHF	TGCGCCAGCAGCTTGAATGGTCCAGGGTCGTCACCCCTCCACTTT
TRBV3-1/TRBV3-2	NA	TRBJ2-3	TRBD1	CASSHQGADTQYF	TGTGCCAGCAGCCACCAGGGGGCAGATACGCAGTATTTT
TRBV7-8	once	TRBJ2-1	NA	CASSLEYGFKNEQFF	TGTGCCAGCAGCTTAGAGTACGGGTTTAAAAATGAGCAGTTCTTC
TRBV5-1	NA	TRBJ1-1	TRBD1	CASSLEGQGNTEAFF	TGCGCCAGCAGCTTAGAGGGACAGGGGAACACTGAAGCTTTCTTT
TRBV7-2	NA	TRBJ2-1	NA	CATQTGMGSYNEQFF	TGTGCCACTCAAACAGGGATGGGCTCCTACAATGAGCAGTTCTTC
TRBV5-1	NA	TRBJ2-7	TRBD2	CASTLAGPTLGEQYF	TGCGCCAGCACACTAGCGGGCCCCACACTAGGCGAGCAGTACTTC
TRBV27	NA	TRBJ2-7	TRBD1	CASSGRQGGSYEQYF	TGTGCCAGCAGTGGTCGACAGGGGGGCTCCTACGAGCAGTACTTC
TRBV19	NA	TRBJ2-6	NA	CASSLRESGANVLTF	TGTGCCAGTAGTTTACGGGAGTCTGGGGCCAACGTCCTGACTTTC
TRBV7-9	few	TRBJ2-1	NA	CASSARLRDGSYNEQFF	TGTGCCAGCAGCGCCCGATTGCGGGACGGCTCCTACAATGAGCAGTTCTTC
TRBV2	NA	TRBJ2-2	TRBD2	CASSDLGLAGVPGELFF	TGTGCCAGCAGTGACTTGGGACTAGCGGGAGTCCCCGGGGAGCTGTTTTTT
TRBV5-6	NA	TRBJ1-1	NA	CASSLARFTEAFF	TGTGCCAGCAGCTTGGCACGGTTCACTGAAGCTTTCTTT
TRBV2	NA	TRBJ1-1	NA	CASYINQRAEAFF	TGTGCCTCGTATATCAATCAGAGGGCTGAAGCTTTCTTT
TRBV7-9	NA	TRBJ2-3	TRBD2	CASSGGEWTRKDF	TGTGCCAGCAGCGGGGGGGAGTGGACTAGGAAGGATTTT